The rows below give T cell receptor beta chains drawn from one sample of a study of T-cell memory formation after mild COVID-19. MiXCR, run by TCRdb on the 5' RACE reads, gives a single entry per CDR3 protein. The sample yields over 300,000 distinct CDR3 sequences, around 20% seen once. The specimen sequenced was PBMCs or a T cell subset sorted from them (not recorded which). These receptors were obtained from a man in his late teens or twenties who had mild COVID-19 (a few samples of this study predate the infection). Cell type and time point are not known. CDR3s include the opening cysteine and the closing phenylalanine or tryptophan. D genes are given only for firm matches. Only some rows state a clone size, as once, few, many or a class for expanded clones.

d_call | j_call | clone_size | v_call | cdr3_length | cdr3_aa | cdr3_nt
- | TRBJ2-7 | - | TRBV4-1 | 15 | CASSQDADSLYEQYF | TGCGCCAGCAGCCAAGATGCGGACAGTCTCTACGAGCAGTACTTC
- | TRBJ1-4 | - | TRBV5-1 | 14 | CASSWMGIEEKLFF | TGCGCCAGCAGCTGGATGGGTATCGAGGAAAAACTGTTTTTT
- | TRBJ1-1 | few | TRBV6-4 | 13 | CASSVGLGTEAFF | TGTGCCAGCAGTGTAGGGCTTGGGACTGAAGCTTTCTTT
TRBD1 | TRBJ2-2 | - | TRBV7-7 | 15 | CARNPGTVNTGELFF | TGTGCCAGGAATCCCGGGACAGTGAACACCGGGGAGCTGTTTTTT
- | TRBJ2-7 | - | TRBV4-1 | 14 | CASSPRLKGGEQYF | TGCGCCAGCAGTCCAAGATTGAAGGGAGGCGAGCAGTACTTC
- | TRBJ2-5 | few | TRBV30 | 12 | CACPGPQGTQYF | TGTGCCTGCCCGGGACCCCAGGGGACCCAGTACTTC
TRBD1 | TRBJ2-1 | few | TRBV18 | 19 | CASSPPVRAMGTGSNEQFF | TGTGCCAGCTCACCACCTGTAAGGGCGATGGGGACAGGGAGCAATGAGCAGTTCTTC
TRBD2 | TRBJ2-2 | - | TRBV5-4 | 16 | CASSLDPGGPGGELFF | TGTGCCAGCAGCTTGGACCCGGGGGGGCCGGGCGGGGAGCTGTTTTTT
- | TRBJ2-5 | - | TRBV2 | 13 | CASSGEVGETQYF | TGTGCCAGCAGTGGAGAAGTAGGGGAGACCCAGTACTTC
- | TRBJ1-1 | - | TRBV7-8 | 12 | CASSLGGGEAFF | TGTGCCAGCAGCTTAGGGGGAGGGGAGGCTTTCTTT
- | TRBJ2-3 | few | TRBV9 | 13 | CASSEGLKDTQYF | TGTGCCAGCAGCGAGGGCCTCAAAGATACGCAGTATTTT
TRBD1 | TRBJ2-3 | - | TRBV7-9 | 15 | CASRPSLDRGNTQYF | TGTGCCAGCAGGCCCTCGTTGGACAGGGGTAATACGCAGTATTTT
- | TRBJ2-5 | few | TRBV28 | 14 | CASSRQVLRETQYF | TGTGCCAGCAGTAGACAGGTCTTACGAGAGACCCAGTACTTC
TRBD1 | TRBJ1-1 | - | TRBV12-3/TRBV12-4 | 18 | CASSLAGDRGPLGTEAFF | TGTGCCAGCAGTTTAGCAGGGGACAGGGGGCCATTGGGCACTGAAGCTTTCTTT
- | TRBJ2-5 | - | TRBV4-1 | 13 | CASSPDPGGTQYF | TGCGCCAGCAGCCCAGACCCGGGGGGCACCCAGTACTTC
TRBD2 | TRBJ2-1 | few | TRBV9 | 15 | CASSVDLAEGHEQFF | TGTGCCAGCAGCGTAGACCTAGCGGAGGGTCATGAGCAGTTCTTC
- | TRBJ1-1 | - | TRBV7-9 | 14 | CASTVMGPVTEAFF | TGTGCCAGCACCGTCATGGGACCCGTGACTGAAGCTTTCTTT
TRBD1 | TRBJ2-3 | few | TRBV10-3 | 14 | CAIRDRVGTDTQYF | TGTGCCATCAGGGACAGGGTGGGAACAGATACGCAGTATTTT
- | TRBJ2-1 | - | TRBV7-8 | 14 | CASSLAGGPHEQFF | TGTGCCAGCAGCTTAGCGGGGGGGCCACATGAGCAGTTCTTC
TRBD2 | TRBJ2-1 | - | TRBV9 | 14 | CASSGTGLVYEQFF | TGTGCCAGCAGCGGAACGGGACTAGTATATGAGCAGTTCTTC
- | TRBJ1-1 | - | TRBV7-6 | 12 | CASSLDITEAFF | TGTGCCAGCAGCTTAGATATCACTGAAGCTTTCTTT
- | TRBJ1-5 | - | TRBV12-3/TRBV12-4 | 14 | CASSTSHSQRPQHF | TGTGCCAGCAGCACATCCCACTCCCAGAGACCCCAGCATTTT
- | TRBJ2-7 | - | TRBV5-6 | 14 | CATNSRDGPYEQYF | TGTGCCACCAATTCTAGGGACGGACCTTACGAGCAGTACTTC
- | TRBJ1-5 | many | TRBV20-1 | 14 | CSAGKGRAGQPQHF | TGCAGTGCTGGGAAGGGCAGGGCTGGTCAGCCCCAGCATTTT
- | TRBJ2-1 | few | TRBV6-1 | 13 | CASSDLARHEQFF | TGTGCCAGCAGTGATCTAGCACGGCATGAGCAGTTCTTC
TRBD1 | TRBJ1-1 | - | TRBV6-5 | 14 | CASSPLPDRAEAFF | TGTGCCAGCAGTCCTCTCCCGGACAGGGCCGAAGCTTTCTTT
- | TRBJ2-2 | - | TRBV5-1 | 15 | CASSFRGPNTGELFF | TGCGCCAGCAGCTTTCGCGGGCCGAACACCGGGGAGCTGTTTTTT
- | TRBJ2-5 | - | TRBV7-2 | 16 | CASSLNGGTRRETQYF | TGTGCCAGCAGCCTCAACGGGGGCACCCGAAGGGAGACCCAGTACTTC
- | TRBJ2-7 | few | TRBV7-6 | 13 | CASSWGASYEQYF | TGTGCCAGCAGCTGGGGCGCCAGCTACGAGCAGTACTTC
TRBD1 | TRBJ2-3 | - | TRBV29-1 | 13 | CSVVKGAGDTQYF | TGCAGCGTTGTAAAGGGGGCGGGAGATACGCAGTATTTT
- | TRBJ2-3 | few | TRBV7-2 | 13 | CASSPRWSDTQYF | TGTGCCAGCAGCCCCCGGTGGTCAGATACGCAGTATTTT
TRBD2 | TRBJ2-7 | - | TRBV12-3/TRBV12-4 | 16 | CASSSGLAVYSYEQYF | TGTGCCAGCAGTAGCGGACTAGCGGTTTACTCCTACGAGCAGTACTTC
TRBD1 | TRBJ2-7 | - | TRBV7-9 | 17 | CASSSTDRAIHSYEQYF | TGTGCCAGCAGCTCCACGGACAGGGCGATTCACTCCTACGAGCAGTACTTC
TRBD2 | TRBJ2-3 | few | TRBV12-3/TRBV12-4 | 16 | CASTPGLAGESDTQYF | TGTGCCAGCACCCCCGGACTAGCGGGGGAGTCGGATACGCAGTATTTT
TRBD2 | TRBJ2-1 | few | TRBV12-3/TRBV12-4 | 14 | CASSSGLVFYEQFF | TGTGCCAGCAGCTCGGGACTAGTGTTCTATGAGCAGTTCTTC
TRBD2 | TRBJ2-1 | few | TRBV4-2 | 14 | CASSHLAGQNEQFF | TGTGCCAGCAGCCATCTAGCGGGCCAAAATGAGCAGTTCTTC
- | TRBJ1-1 | - | TRBV6-6 | 14 | CASTVTDPNTEAFF | TGTGCCAGCACCGTAACAGACCCGAACACTGAAGCTTTCTTT
- | TRBJ2-2 | few | TRBV29-1 | 13 | CSVVSGNTGELFF | TGCAGCGTGGTTAGCGGTAACACCGGGGAGCTGTTTTTT
- | TRBJ2-5 | few | TRBV2 | 15 | CASIGDQAIQETQYF | TGTGCCAGCATCGGGGATCAGGCAATCCAAGAGACCCAGTACTTC
- | TRBJ1-2 | - | TRBV4-1 | 14 | CASSQVVGFGGYTF | TGCGCCAGCAGCCAAGTAGTGGGGTTCGGTGGCTACACCTTC
- | TRBJ1-2 | - | TRBV5-1 | 13 | CASSRFPNYGYTF | TGCGCCAGCAGTCGGTTCCCTAACTATGGCTACACCTTC
- | TRBJ1-3 | few | TRBV3-1 | 15 | CASSQDENRGNTIYF | TGTGCCAGCAGCCAGGACGAAAACAGGGGAAACACCATATATTTT
- | TRBJ2-5 | - | TRBV12-3/TRBV12-4 | 15 | CASGIRDIEAETQYF | TGTGCCAGCGGGATACGGGACATCGAAGCAGAGACCCAGTACTTC
- | TRBJ1-3 | - | TRBV5-4 | 15 | CASSLVTGAGNTIYF | TGTGCCAGCAGCTTGGTGACTGGGGCTGGAAACACCATATATTTT
TRBD1 | TRBJ2-2 | - | TRBV5-1 | 18 | CASSLTGTGSLNTGELFF | TGCGCCAGCAGCTTGACCGGGACAGGATCCCTGAACACCGGGGAGCTGTTTTTT
- | TRBJ2-2 | - | TRBV27 | 13 | CATMGGRTGELFF | TGTGCCACCATGGGGGGCAGGACCGGGGAGCTGTTTTTT
- | TRBJ1-2 | - | TRBV4-3 | 13 | CASSQEGLYGYTF | TGCGCCAGCAGCCAAGAGGGCCTCTATGGCTACACCTTC
- | TRBJ2-4 | - | TRBV5-6 | 15 | CASSDSRVSKNIQYF | TGTGCCAGCAGCGACTCCAGGGTTTCCAAAAACATTCAGTACTTC
- | TRBJ2-5 | few | TRBV4-1 | 16 | CASSQRVEPPQETQYF | TGCGCCAGCAGCCAGAGGGTCGAGCCCCCCCAAGAGACCCAGTACTTC